The following is a T cell receptor beta chain sequence with its context. Its antigen is unidentified. Other nucleotide sequences in the sample specify the same CDR3. The record originates from a study of cytomegalovirus exposure and HLA in healthy donors. As for the study in general: The Caucasian-associated ancestry cluster contained around four fifths of the approximately 400 genotyped donors.

Regarding the study as a whole: As a later analysis showed, a missense DCLRE1C variant was linked to trimming of TCR beta V- and J-genes.

Germline V gene data show CDR1 as SNHLY and CDR2 as FYNNEI. This CDR3 comprises 13 residues. V was cut by 3 bases and J by 0 bases, with 5 bases left in between. The primer mix had 60 Vbeta and 13 Jbeta primers. Method: immunoSEQ multiplex PCR; TCRdb's copy keeps in-frame clones and lacks some. This table holds nearly 100,000 clones, 60% to 80% found once. Sequenced input: PBMCs. The rearrangement uses TRBV2 and TRBJ1-1, with D possibly matching TRBD1 (5 bases). This sequence originates from a woman aged 55 to 70 in good health and CMV-seropositive. Here the CDR3 reads CASSDRVNTEAFF. CDR3 DNA: TGTGCCAGCAGTGACAGGGTGAACACTGAAGCTTTCTTT.